This T cell receptor beta chain was captured in a study of blood T cell repertoires in COVID-19. In the study overall: Samples of COVID-19 (acute and convalescent) were obtained from the United States, Italy and Spain. Sources were T cells, B-cell-depleted T cells, or PBMCs; the material itself was cDNA or gDNA.

Source study methods: By means of reference gene primer amplification, nucleated cell counts were estimated. Using immunoSEQ multiplex PCR, the repertoire was profiled, and TCRdb retains in-frame clones only, with some absent. V and J calls plus clone size are reproduced from that table; the DNA served to infer D and trimming. This repertoire shows about 220,000 clones, roughly 80% found once; its top ten account for 8% to 10%. While infection was still active, Seattle patients were enrolled and then followed longitudinally. Germline CDR1 reads MNHNY; CDR2 reads SVGAGI (reference sequence). The CDR3 extends over 11 amino acids. Trimming removed 6 bases from V and 8 bases from J, with 10 bases in between.

This receptor was obtained from a woman older than 75 with COVID-19, enrolled during active disease. Sequencing was carried out using peripheral blood. The chain recombines TRBV6-6 with TRBJ1-2; D remains ambiguous. CDR3 amino acids: CASSRMGGYTF. CDR3 DNA: TGTGCCAGCAGCCGGATGGGCGGCTACACCTTC.